The next 25 T cell receptor beta chains were all read from a single sample in a study of regulatory dendritic cells for organ transplantation. Using immunoSEQ multiplex PCR, the repertoire was profiled, and TCRdb retains in-frame clones only, with some absent. Counted here are some 40,000 clones, 90% to 95% occurring once; the ten biggest clones make up about 0.11%. The source material was naive CD8+ T cells from blood. As for subset: CD45RA+ naive T cells. These receptor sequences come from a human donor in good health.

The chain uses TRBV6-1 and TRBJ2-3, with D possibly matching TRBD2 (5 bases). The V gene's germline CDR1 is MNHNS and CDR2 SASEGT. The CDR3 totals 18 residues. The germline V and J ends were trimmed by 2 bases and 5 bases, with 23 bases remaining between them. The CDR3 nucleotides are TGTGCCAGCAGTGAACCAACAGACCGGGGAGACGTGCGAGATACGCAGTATTTT. Protein sequence: CASSEPTDRGDVRDTQYF.

The rearrangement links TRBV5-6 to TRBJ2-5; D is possibly TRBD1 (6 bases). The CDR3 has 15 residues. From germline, CDR1 is SGHDT and CDR2 YYEEEE. The germline V and J ends were trimmed by 0 bases and 2 bases, with 11 bases remaining between them. The CDR3 loop reads CASSLAQGRQETQYF. The CDR3 nucleotides are TGTGCCAGCAGCTTGGCCCAGGGGCGGCAAGAGACCCAGTACTTC.

The J gene is TRBJ2-2, the V gene TRBV10-3; the D gene is possibly TRBD1 (5 bases). The CDR3 is made up of 14 amino acids. From germline, CDR1 is ENHRY and CDR2 SYGVKD. V shed 3 bases and J shed 2 bases, with 7 bases lying between them. Here the CDR3 DNA reads TGTGCCATCAGTGACCAGGGCAACACCGGGGAGCTGTTTTTT. Its translation is CAISDQGNTGELFF.

This clone was seen just once. The chain employs TRBV28 and TRBJ2-3; 9 bases align to TRBD2. J lost 0 bases, V lost 6 bases, and 13 bases had no gene match. The CDR3 length is 18 residues. Germline values: CDR1 MDHEN, CDR2 SYDVKM. CDR3 protein: CASSFLGLAKISTDTQYF. Written as DNA, the CDR3 is TGTGCCAGCAGCTTCCTCGGACTAGCGAAAATTAGCACAGATACGCAGTATTTT.

J is TRBJ2-1 and V is TRBV9, with 10 bases fitting TRBD1. The CDR3 runs 14 residues. Unmatched junction bases numbered 4, after V lost 3 bases and J lost 7 bases. CDR1 is SGDLS and CDR2 is YYNGEE in the germline V gene. In nucleotides, the CDR3 is TGTGCCAGCAGCGCGGAGGGACAGGGGAATGAGCAGTTCTTC. Encoded protein: CASSAEGQGNEQFF.

This chain uses TRBV15 with TRBJ2-3; 7 bases align to TRBD1. The V gene end was trimmed by 1 base and the J gene end by 6 bases; junction bases not matched to a gene: 1. The V gene's germline CDR1 is LNHNV and CDR2 YYDKDF (reference sequence). CDR3 length: 13 residues. CDR3 coding DNA: TGTGCCACCAGCAGAGGAGGGGGCGATACGCAGTATTTT. Its translation is CATSRGGGDTQYF.

The V call is TRBV13, the J call TRBJ2-1, with 7 nucleotides matching TRBD2. This CDR3 has 18 residues. Trimming cost V 0 bases and J 0 bases; bases outside gene matches: 8. Germline CDR1 is PRHDT and CDR2 is FYEKMQ (reference sequence). In DNA, the CDR3 is TGTGCCAGCAGCTTAGGACTAGCGTCAACAAGCTCCTACAATGAGCAGTTCTTC. Its protein is CASSLGLASTSSYNEQFF.

V and J are TRBV2 and TRBJ2-3; 8 bases align to TRBD2. V was clipped by 10 bases and J by 6 bases; unmatched bases: 9. The CDR3 runs to 13 residues. Germline CDR1 SNHLY, CDR2 FYNNEI. Written as DNA, the CDR3 is TGTGCCACCGACGGGGGGGCAATGGATACGCAGTATTTT. Amino acid sequence: CATDGGAMDTQYF. Full variable domain (remainder filled in from reference TRBV2 and TRBJ2-3): EPEVTQTPSHQVTQMGQEVILRCVPISNHLYFYWYRQILGQKVEFLVSFYNNEISEKSEIFDDQFSVERPDGSNFTLKIRSTKLEDSAMYFCATDGGAMDTQYFGPGTRLTVL.

This rearrangement joins TRBV4-1 to TRBJ1-2; 9 nucleotides match TRBD1. Germline trimming cut 2 bases from V and 1 base from J; bases unmatched to any gene: 2. Germline-derived CDR1 and CDR2 are MGHRA and YSYEKL. The CDR3 sequence is 15 residues long. In nucleotides, the CDR3 is TGCGCCAGCAGCCAAAGGACAGGGGTTAACTATGGCTACACCTTC. It specifies CASSQRTGVNYGYTF.

V is TRBV30 and J is TRBJ2-1; D unresolved. The CDR3 covers 13 residues. The germline gives CDR1 GTSNPN, CDR2 SVGIG (reference sequence). Trimming stripped 7 bases from V and 0 bases from J, with 10 bases between. CDR3 amino acids: CASASSSYNEQFF. The CDR3 nucleotides are TGTGCCTCCGCTTCGAGCTCCTACAATGAGCAGTTCTTC.

The chain links TRBV4-3 to TRBJ2-7; TRBD2 is a possible D gene (5 bases). CDR3 size: 15 residues. Germline V lookup: CDR1 LGHNA, CDR2 YSLEER. Trimming took 0 bases from V and 2 from J, leaving 11 bases between them. For the CDR3, the DNA is TGCGCCAGCAGCCAAGACGGAGGACTCGCCTACGAGCAGTACTTC. Protein product: CASSQDGGLAYEQYF.

This chain joins TRBV6-1 and TRBJ2-7; D is unresolved. The CDR3 covers 15 residues. Germline-derived CDR1 and CDR2 are MNHNS and SASEGT. Trimming stripped 2 bases from V and 3 bases from J, with 14 bases between. As DNA, the CDR3 is TGTGCCAGCAGTGAAAAACGGCCAGCAGGCTACGAGCAGTACTTC. It is translated as CASSEKRPAGYEQYF.

This chain uses TRBV7-9 with TRBJ2-7; no clear D. The germline V gene has CDR1 SEHNR and CDR2 FQNEAQ (reference sequence). This CDR3 is built from 14 residues. Trimming left V 1 base short and J 1 base short, with 8 bases between. DNA for the CDR3: TGTGCCAGCAGCTTAGATGTCCTATCCTACGAGCAGTACTTC. Amino acids: CASSLDVLSYEQYF.

The rearrangement uses TRBV6-5 and TRBJ1-2; 8 nucleotides match TRBD1. The V and J ends lost 5 bases and 8 bases, in that order; junction bases with no gene match: 7. The V gene's germline CDR1 is MNHEY and CDR2 SVGAGI. The CDR3 sequence is 13 residues long. DNA for the CDR3: TGTGCCAGCAGTCCTACGACAGGGGAGGGCTACACCTTC. Amino acid sequence: CASSPTTGEGYTF.

The chain joins TRBV29-1 to TRBJ1-2; possibly TRBD1 for D (5 bases). The CDR3 loop spans 14 amino acids. The germline gives CDR1 SQVTM, CDR2 ANQGSEA. The V end lost 4 bases, the J end lost 8 bases, and 20 bases lay between the germline ends. CDR3 DNA sequence: TGCAGCGTTGCGGGACGCAGAGAGATGAAGGGCTACACCTTC. Its protein is CSVAGRREMKGYTF. Together with reference TRBV29-1 and TRBJ1-2, the CDR3 gives the full variable domain: SAVISQKPSRDICQRGTSLTIQCQVDSQVTMMFWYRQQPGQSLTLIATANQGSEATYESGFVIDKFPISRPNLTFSTLTVSNMSPEDSSIYLCSVAGRREMKGYTFGSGTRLTVV.

This chain connects TRBV5-8 to TRBJ2-7; no clear D. Looked up from germline, CDR1 is SGHTS and CDR2 is YDEGEE. The ends were cut back, 8 bases at V and 3 bases at J, with 18 bases in the middle. The CDR3 length is 14 residues. Here the CDR3 DNA reads TGTGCCAGTTCTACGGAGACCAACCTCTACGAGCAGTACTTC. Its translation: CASSTETNLYEQYF.

The chain combines TRBV9 with TRBJ2-7; possibly TRBD1 or TRBD2 for D (5 bases each). CDR1 SGDLS and CDR2 YYNGEE come from the germline V gene. This CDR3 has 15 amino acids. The V end was cut by 4 bases, the J end by 5 bases, with 19 bases between. The CDR3 here is CASSTRDGRADEQYF. The CDR3 DNA sequence: TGTGCCAGCAGCACCCGGGACGGCCGGGCGGACGAGCAGTACTTC.

The chain links TRBV2 to TRBJ1-5; a possible D gene is TRBD1 (5 bases). The CDR3 spans 15 residues. Per the germline V gene, CDR1 is SNHLY and CDR2 is FYNNEI. Between the trimmed V and J ends, which lost 4 bases and 5 bases, there was a span of 15 bases. The CDR3 is CASSGVGGIDQPQHF. Written as DNA, the CDR3 is TGTGCCAGCAGTGGGGTCGGGGGTATTGATCAGCCCCAGCATTTT.

This sequence joins TRBV28 and TRBJ1-4, with D tentatively TRBD1 (6 bases). V was shortened by 4 bases and J by 6 bases, with 15 bases between the two germline ends. This CDR3 has 15 residues. CDR1 and CDR2 from the germline V gene are MDHEN and SYDVKM. CDR3 sequence reads: CASSSTGWSDEKLFF. The DNA for the CDR3 is TGTGCCAGCAGTTCTACAGGGTGGAGTGATGAAAAACTGTTTTTT.

The chain recombines TRBV9 with TRBJ2-1; 12 bases line up with TRBD2. The CDR3 runs 15 residues. In germline, CDR1 is SGDLS, CDR2 YYNGEE. Losses at the gene ends were 3 bases for V and 5 bases for J; bases not matched to a gene: 3. CDR3 amino acids: CASSAGLAGNNEQFF. CDR3 nucleotide sequence: TGTGCCAGCAGCGCCGGACTAGCGGGAAACAATGAGCAGTTCTTC.

The chain links TRBV9 to TRBJ1-3; 7 bases map to TRBD1. The V segment lost 4 bases and the J segment 3 bases; nucleotides outside the gene matches: 7. Germline V gene data show CDR1 as SGDLS and CDR2 as YYNGEE. The CDR3 consists of 15 residues. The chain's CDR3 is CASSPDAGGGNTIYF. The CDR3 coding sequence is TGTGCCAGCAGCCCCGACGCAGGGGGTGGAAACACCATATATTTT.

V usage is TRBV27 and J usage is TRBJ1-4; unclear D gene. In germline, CDR1 is MNHEY, CDR2 SMNVEV (reference sequence). V gave up 5 bases and J gave up 8 bases, with 15 bases separating them. The CDR3 is 14 residues long. In nucleotides, the CDR3 is TGTGCCAGCAGTCCCTCCGGGATCGGGGAAAAACTGTTTTTT. This gives the protein CASSPSGIGEKLFF.

The V call is TRBV7-9, the J call TRBJ1-5, with D possibly matching TRBD1 (5 bases). Looked up from germline, CDR1 is SEHNR and CDR2 is FQNEAQ (reference sequence). V was shortened by 0 bases and J by 8 bases, with 8 bases between the two germline ends. The CDR3 contains 13 residues. The CDR3 sequence: CASSLAGGEPQHF. The CDR3 DNA sequence: TGTGCCAGCAGCTTAGCCGGAGGGGAGCCCCAGCATTTT.

This sequence joins TRBV9 and TRBJ2-3; D gene unclear. Per the germline V gene, CDR1 is SGDLS and CDR2 is YYNGEE. The V gene lost 0 bases and the J gene lost 6 bases, with 8 bases spanning the gap. The CDR3 has 13 residues. CDR3 nucleotide sequence: TGTGCCAGCAGCGTAGCTCTGCTGGATACGCAGTATTTT. It codes for CASSVALLDTQYF. Using reference TRBV9 and TRBJ2-3 for the parts outside the CDR3, the full variable domain is DSGVTQTPKHLITATGQRVTLRCSPRSGDLSVYWYQQSLDQGLQFLIQYYNGEERAKGNILERFSAQQFPDLHSELNLSSLELGDSALYFCASSVALLDTQYFGPGTRLTVL.

The V and J genes are TRBV7-9 and TRBJ2-7; the match to TRBD1 covers 12 bases. CDR3 length equals 15 residues. Germline CDR1 and CDR2: SEHNR and FQNEAQ (reference sequence). Trimming at V came to 5 bases and at J to 5 bases, leaving 7 bases not matched to a gene. As DNA, the CDR3 is TGTGCCAGCAGCGCCGGGGGACAGGGGGCCCACGAGCAGTACTTC. Protein: CASSAGGQGAHEQYF. The complete variable domain, with remaining parts taken from reference TRBV7-9 and TRBJ2-7, reads DTGVSQNPRHKITKRGQNVTFRCDPISEHNRLYWYRQTLGQGPEFLTYFQNEAQLEKSRLLSDRFSAERPKGSFSTLEIQRTEQGDSAMYLCASSAGGQGAHEQYFGPGTRLTVT.